This is a list of T cell receptor beta chains from one sample in a study of immune evolution from preneoplasia to lung adenocarcinoma. The method was immunoSEQ multiplex PCR; TCRdb's version includes in-frame clones alone and lacks a portion of them. There are 15,000 or so clones in the sample; around nine tenths occur only once, and roughly 2.6% lies in the top ten. The sequenced sample was FFPE invasive lung adenocarcinoma tissue. These TCRs come from a person aged 65 to 79 with invasive lung adenocarcinoma. Each CDR3 is given with its conserved first and last residue. The D gene is left open where the match is weak. Some rows mark clone size as missing; the rest say once, few, many or name a class of expanded clone.

>.|TRBJ2-7|TRBV2|.
TGTGCCAGCAGTGGGGGAGCCTACGAGCAGTACTTC
CASSGGAYEQYF
>.|TRBJ2-7|TRBV27|TRBD2
TGTGCCAGCAGTTTGAGGGGAGGGCTGGAGCGGGAGCAATTTCGTAACTACGAGCAGTACTTC
CASSLRGGLEREQFRNYEQYF
>.|TRBJ1-6|TRBV5-4|.
TGTGCCAGCAGCTTGGATACTTCACCCCTCCACTTT
CASSLDTSPLHF
>.|TRBJ1-1|TRBV29-1|.
TGCAGCGTTAAGGGAAGGGGGGAGGGTAACACTGAAGCTTTCTTT
CSVKGRGEGNTEAFF
>.|TRBJ2-7|TRBV6-1|.
TGTGCCAGCAGTGGGCGTGCCGGGACAACCTTCTACGAGCAGTACTTC
CASSGRAGTTFYEQYF
>once|TRBJ2-1|TRBV2|.
TGTGCCAGCAGTGAGCATCCCGAGTCCAGTGAGCAGTTCTTC
CASSEHPESSEQFF
>once|TRBJ2-1|TRBV19|.
TGTGCCAGTAGTATGTCGGGGCAGAACAATGAGCAGTTCTTC
CASSMSGQNNEQFF
>.|TRBJ2-2|TRBV7-8|.
TGTGCCAGCACCACTAACTTATGGACCGGGGAGCTGTTTTTT
CASTTNLWTGELFF
>.|TRBJ1-5|TRBV18|.
TGTGCCAGCTCACCGGGGGTTGGCAATCAGCCCCAGCATTTT
CASSPGVGNQPQHF
>.|TRBJ1-1|TRBV19|.
TGTGCCAGCCTAGCCCAAGCCAGGAGCGAAGCTTTCTTT
CASLAQARSEAFF
>once|TRBJ2-2|TRBV9|.
TGTGCCAGCAGCGCGACTAGTTCTCGAGGGGAGCTGTTTTTT
CASSATSSRGELFF
>.|TRBJ1-2|TRBV6-5|.
TGTGCCAGCAGTTTCGAAATCTATGGTGGCTACACCTTC
CASSFEIYGGYTF
>.|TRBJ1-1|TRBV9|TRBD1
TGTGCCAGCAGCCCGCGACAGGGCCTGAACACTGAAGCTTTCTTT
CASSPRQGLNTEAFF
>.|TRBJ2-5|TRBV7-6|.
TGTGCCAGCTCACCCGGCGGGACCCAGTACTTC
CASSPGGTQYF
>.|TRBJ1-5|TRBV29-1|.
TGCAGCGCAGCTAAGACAGGACAGTCCAATCAGCCCCAGCATTTT
CSAAKTGQSNQPQHF
>.|TRBJ2-2|TRBV27|.
TGTGCCAGCTCCCAGGCATACAACACCGGGGAGCTGTTTTTT
CASSQAYNTGELFF
>.|TRBJ1-1|TRBV29-1|TRBD1
TGCAGCGTTCGCAAGGGGGCGCGGGACACTGAAGCTTTCTTT
CSVRKGARDTEAFF
>once|TRBJ2-1|TRBV11-2|.
TGTGCCAGCAGCTTACGGCAGGACAGCTCCTACAATGAGCAGTTCTTC
CASSLRQDSSYNEQFF
>.|TRBJ1-1|TRBV5-8|.
TGTGCCAGCAGCCTCCAGGGCGGGGAGACTGAAGCTTTCTTT
CASSLQGGETEAFF
>.|TRBJ2-7|TRBV5-4|TRBD2
TGTGCCAGCAGCCCGGGATCTGGCGGGGGGCCTTCCTACGAGCAGTACTTC
CASSPGSGGGPSYEQYF
>.|TRBJ2-3|TRBV28|.
TGTGGCGCCGGCGATACGCAGTATTTT
CGAGDTQYF
>.|TRBJ1-5|TRBV7-9|.
TGTGCCAGCAGCTCGGAGGGGAACAATCAGCCCCAGCATTTT
CASSSEGNNQPQHF
>once|TRBJ2-1|TRBV9|TRBD2
TGTGCCAGCAGCGTAGTAGCGGGGGGGCACAATGAGCAGTTCTTC
CASSVVAGGHNEQFF
>few|TRBJ2-2|TRBV7-9|TRBD2
TGTGCCAGCAGCCCTGGACTAGAAGCCGGGGAGCTGTTTTTT
CASSPGLEAGELFF
>few|TRBJ2-1|TRBV7-2|TRBD2
TGTGCCAGCAGCTTTAGGGGGGCGGGGCTAGCGGGAGGACATGAGCAGTTCTTC
CASSFRGAGLAGGHEQFF
>once|TRBJ2-3|TRBV21-1|.
TGTGCCAGAGAACGGATGGGACATTTCAGCACAGATACGCAGTATTTT
CARERMGHFSTDTQYF
>.|TRBJ1-1|TRBV5-6|.
TGTGCCAGCACCCTCATCCCCGGTCCTGCCCTGAACACTGAAGCTTTCTTT
CASTLIPGPALNTEAFF
>.|TRBJ1-1|TRBV11-2|.
TGTGCCAGCAGCCTAGAGGGGAGTTGGACGGATGAAGCTTTCTTT
CASSLEGSWTDEAFF
>once|TRBJ1-3|TRBV28|.
TGTGCCAGCAGTTTTAGGGGTTCGGGGTCTGGAAACACCATATATTTT
CASSFRGSGSGNTIYF
>.|TRBJ2-7|TRBV4-2|.
TGTGCCAGGGACTACGAGCAGTACTTC
CARDYEQYF
>.|TRBJ1-4|TRBV6-1|.
TGTGCCAGCAGGGCCGCCTCAAATAATGAAAAACTGTTTTTT
CASRAASNNEKLFF
>once|TRBJ2-3|TRBV7-3|.
TGTGCCAGCAGCTTAGGGGGCACAGATACGCAGTATTTT
CASSLGGTDTQYF
>.|TRBJ2-3|TRBV2|.
TGTGCCAGCAGTGTAGCCCCCACAGATACGCAGTATTTT
CASSVAPTDTQYF
>.|TRBJ2-3|TRBV29-1|.
TGCAGTTGTGCAGTCGGGGCCGGCGCAGATACGCAGTATTTT
CSCAVGAGADTQYF
>.|TRBJ2-1|TRBV27|TRBD1
TGTGCCAGCACCGACAGGGGAAATGAGCAGTTCTTC
CASTDRGNEQFF
>.|TRBJ2-2|TRBV5-4|.
TGTGCCAGCAGCTTGGGTTCAAGAAGCGGGGAGCTGTTTTTT
CASSLGSRSGELFF
>.|TRBJ1-3|TRBV5-1|TRBD1
TGCGCCAGCAGCGACGGACAGGGGCATGGAAACACCATATATTTT
CASSDGQGHGNTIYF
>.|TRBJ2-7|TRBV9|TRBD2
TGTGCCAGCAGCGCAGGAGGGACTAGCGGGAACTACGAGCAGTACTTC
CASSAGGTSGNYEQYF
>.|TRBJ1-2|TRBV30|.
TGTGCCTGGAGTGCGGGGGGCTATGTCTATGGCTACACCTTC
CAWSAGGYVYGYTF
>.|TRBJ2-7|TRBV9|TRBD1
TGTGCCAGCAGCGTATCCCCGACAGGGGGTAAGTACGAGCAGTACTTC
CASSVSPTGGKYEQYF
>.|TRBJ2-5|TRBV4-1|.
TGCGCCAGCAGCCAGACCCGGGGTGAGACCCAGTACTTC
CASSQTRGETQYF
>.|TRBJ1-1|TRBV9|.
TGTGCCAGCAGCGTAGCCCCTCTAATGAACACTGAAGCTTTCTTT
CASSVAPLMNTEAFF
>.|TRBJ2-7|TRBV7-8|.
TGTGCCAGCAGCTCCCCGATGAGGGAGCAGTACTTC
CASSSPMREQYF
>once|TRBJ2-2|TRBV27|TRBD2
TGTGCCAGCAGTTTTGGAGGGACGGGGGGCACCGGGGAGCTGTTTTTT
CASSFGGTGGTGELFF
>.|TRBJ2-7|TRBV27|.
TGTGCCAGCAGTCTATCGGGACTGTTCTACGAGCAGTACTTC
CASSLSGLFYEQYF
>.|TRBJ2-1|TRBV20-1|.
TGCAGTGCTCGTCAGCGGGATGAGCAGTTCTTC
CSARQRDEQFF
>once|TRBJ1-3|TRBV2|.
TGTGCCAGCGGGGCGGGAGACACCATATATTTT
CASGAGDTIYF